The clone carrying this T cell receptor (beta chain) was seen a few times. Its antigen is unknown. This sample was taken from a study of blood T cells in healthy people across ages. Study findings and constraints: Naive CD4+ cell counts and diversity both ran higher in long-lived than in aged donors. Naive and antigen-experienced cells were not separated, limiting conclusive comparison.

At least 6.5 million PBMCs were isolated per sample. Next came a second PCR, run for roughly 7 to 12 cycles, which used a sample-barcoded 5' primer along with a J-beta primer mix. TCRdb fed the 5' RACE reads into MiXCR, producing one record per CDR3 protein. The sample lists about 800,000 distinct CDR3 sequences, 25% seen once, with under 4.5% in the top ten. Another study also made use of these data, one on T cells of mothers and their children. That report adds: All donors were healthy and Caucasian; they were a few mothers and their six children.

Sequencing was performed on blood. The sequence was obtained from a boy younger than 18 in good health.

The CDR3 coding sequence is TGTGCCAGCAGCTGGCTAGCGGGGGGGCTCGTTTACGAGCAGTTCTTC. Translated: CASSWLAGGLVYEQFF. The chain is built from TRBV7-6 and TRBJ2-1; 12 nucleotides line up with TRBD2. Germline CDR1 and CDR2: SGHVS and FNYEAQ. The CDR3 covers 16 residues. With 4 bases clipped from V and 10 bases from J, the junction kept 11 bases outside the gene matches.